These 25 T cell receptor beta chains originate from one sample sequenced in a study of blood T cell repertoires in COVID-19. TCRdb's copy holds only in-frame clones and misses some; the assay was immunoSEQ multiplex PCR. The sample consists of about 160,000 clones, approximately 82% of them appearing once. Sequencing was done on a sample of peripheral blood. The receptor source for this set is an elderly woman with acute or convalescent COVID-19.

The rearrangement uses TRBV7-9 and TRBJ2-3; the match to TRBD2 covers 8 bases. With V trimmed by 1 base and J by 8 bases, 17 bases remained unmatched. CDR1 and CDR2 (germline): SEHNR, FQNEAQ (reference sequence). CDR3 length: 18 amino acids. CDR3 DNA sequence: TGTGCCAGCAGCTTAGTAGGGAAGCCGGGACTAGGGTTGGCTACGCAGTATTTT. Translated: CASSLVGKPGLGLATQYF.

On this clone: Other nucleotide sequences in the sample specify the same CDR3. The chain is built from TRBV5-1 and TRBJ2-2, with 7 positions matching TRBD2. Germline V gives CDR1 SGHRS, CDR2 YFSETQ. The J segment lost 2 bases and the V segment lost 0 bases, leaving 4 bases of the junction unmatched. The CDR3 covers 16 residues. CDR3: CASSLGLAANTGELFF. Here the CDR3 DNA reads TGCGCCAGCAGCTTGGGACTAGCAGCTAACACCGGGGAGCTGTTTTTT.

The DNA for the CDR3 is TGTGCCAGCAGTTTGCCGCGACAGGGCGGCTCACCCCTCCACTTT. Its translation: CASSLPRQGGSPLHF. The chain is built from TRBV28 and TRBJ1-6, with 7 bases identical to TRBD1. V lost 3 bases, J lost 10 bases, and 9 bases stayed unmatched. In germline, CDR1 is MDHEN, CDR2 SYDVKM. The CDR3 is 15 amino acids.

This clone has at least ten counts. V and J are TRBV5-4 and TRBJ1-5; tentatively, D is TRBD1 (6 bases). CDR3 size: 13 residues. V lost 5 bases and J 3 bases, leaving 9 bases between the germline ends. CDR1 and CDR2 (germline): SGHNT, YYREEE (reference sequence). As DNA, the CDR3 is TGTGCCAGCAGTACAGGGCCCAATCAGCCCCAGCATTTT. This translates into CASSTGPNQPQHF.

This clone has just a few counts. The chain joins TRBV5-4 to TRBJ2-1, with TRBD2 as a possible D gene (6 bases). V was shortened by 4 bases and J by 0 bases, with 20 bases between the two germline ends. CDR3 size: 18 residues. Germline CDR1 is SGHNT and CDR2 is YYREEE (reference sequence). In DNA, the CDR3 is TGTGCCAGCAGCCATATCGCGGGACGTCACCGCTCCTACAATGAGCAGTTCTTC. This encodes CASSHIAGRHRSYNEQFF. The entire variable domain, with the rest obtained from reference TRBV5-4 and TRBJ2-1, is as follows: ETGVTQSPTHLIKTRGQQVTLRCSSQSGHNTVSWYQQALGQGPQFIFQYYREEENGRGNFPPRFSGLQFPNYSSELNVNALELDDSALYLCASSHIAGRHRSYNEQFFGPGTRLTVL.

The CDR3 spells CATSGGQGTDTDTQYF. The DNA of the CDR3 is TGTGCCACCAGTGGGGGTCAGGGGACAGACACAGATACGCAGTATTTT. V is TRBV24-1 and J is TRBJ2-3, with 7 bases aligning to TRBD1. Germline values: CDR1 KGHDR, CDR2 SFDVKD. This CDR3 contains 16 residues. The V and J ends lost 5 bases and 2 bases, in that order; junction bases with no gene match: 9.

The V gene is TRBV5-8, the J gene TRBJ1-5, with D perhaps TRBD1 (5 bases). V lost 2 bases and J lost 2, with 11 bases in between. This CDR3 has 15 amino acids. Germline V gives CDR1 SGHTS, CDR2 YDEGEE. The CDR3 reads CASSLRGWGNQPQHF. The CDR3 DNA reads as TGTGCCAGCAGCTTAAGGGGCTGGGGCAATCAGCCCCAGCATTTT.

The rearrangement links TRBV19 to TRBJ2-7; 10 bases are shared with TRBD1. CDR1 is LNHDA and CDR2 is SQIVND in the germline V gene (reference sequence). V lost 5 bases and J lost 3; bases outside the gene matches: 10. This CDR3 contains 16 residues. DNA for the CDR3: TGTGCCAGTAGTCCCGGGACAGGGGCCACCTACTACGAGCAGTACTTC. Its translation is CASSPGTGATYYEQYF.

The chain uses TRBV4-3 and TRBJ1-1, with D uncertain. V was pared by 0 bases and J by 1 base, with 9 bases between. In germline, CDR1 is LGHNA, CDR2 YSLEER. The CDR3 is 15 amino acids. The CDR3 DNA sequence: TGCGCCAGCAGCCAAGACGTCGGGAGGAACACTGAAGCTTTCTTT. Its translation: CASSQDVGRNTEAFF.

The V gene is TRBV5-1, the J gene TRBJ2-7; D unclear. Germline CDR1 is SGHRS and CDR2 is YFSETQ. This CDR3 region has 15 residues. Trimming removed 0 bases at V and 5 bases at J, with 15 bases between. The DNA for the CDR3 is TGCGCCAGCAGCTTGGGTCTAGTCCTTTCCCACGAGCAGTACTTC. It specifies CASSLGLVLSHEQYF.

V and J are TRBV10-3 and TRBJ1-1, with a tentative D call TRBD1 (6 bases). The V end was cut by 6 bases, the J end by 2 bases, with 25 bases between. Per the germline V gene, CDR1 is ENHRY and CDR2 is SYGVKD. This CDR3 region has 18 residues. CDR3 protein: CAISLKGESNLINTEAFF. The CDR3 DNA reads TGTGCCATCAGCTTAAAGGGGGAGTCGAACCTTATTAACACTGAAGCTTTCTTT.

A word on this clone: The sample contains more than one DNA sequence encoding this CDR3. V gene TRBV19 combines with J gene TRBJ1-1; D unclear. CDR1 and CDR2 (germline): LNHDA, SQIVND (reference sequence). The CDR3 sequence is 14 residues long. V was cut by 3 bases and J by 1 base, with 9 bases left in between. The CDR3 is CASSIGRGNTEAFF. The CDR3 DNA is TGTGCCAGTAGTATCGGACGGGGGAACACTGAAGCTTTCTTT. Full variable domain (remainder filled in from reference TRBV19 and TRBJ1-1): DGGITQSPKYLFRKEGQNVTLSCEQNLNHDAMYWYRQDPGQGLRLIYYSQIVNDFQKGDIAEGYSVSREKKESFPLTVTSAQKNPTAFYLCASSIGRGNTEAFFGQGTRLTVV.

The rearrangement uses TRBV18 and TRBJ1-1; TRBD1 matches 8 bases. Losses at the gene ends were 3 bases for V and 7 bases for J; bases not matched to a gene: 7. This CDR3 has 14 amino acids. Germline loops: CDR1 KGHSH, CDR2 LQKENI. The CDR3, as DNA: TGTGCCAGCTCACCCGGGACAGGCGGTATTGAAGCTTTCTTT. This encodes CASSPGTGGIEAFF.

This rearrangement joins TRBV5-4 to TRBJ1-1; a weak D match, TRBD1 (5 bases). The germline V gene has CDR1 SGHNT and CDR2 YYREEE (reference sequence). The CDR3 totals 12 residues. V dropped 4 bases and J dropped 1 base, with 5 bases sitting between them. CDR3 sequence: CASSTGNTEAFF. The CDR3 DNA reads as TGTGCCAGCAGCACAGGGAACACTGAAGCTTTCTTT.

The chain uses TRBV6-4 and TRBJ2-2, with D maybe TRBD1 (6 bases). Trimming cost V 2 bases and J 1 base, with 11 bases left between them. The CDR3 has 16 amino acids. CDR1 MRHNA and CDR2 SNTAGT come from the germline V gene. The chain's CDR3 is CASSDGGKGNTGELFF. In nucleotides, the CDR3 is TGTGCCAGCAGTGACGGGGGCAAGGGGAACACCGGGGAGCTGTTTTTT.

The chain uses TRBV19 and TRBJ1-1; D perhaps matches TRBD1 (6 bases). From germline, CDR1 is LNHDA and CDR2 SQIVND (reference sequence). CDR3 length: 16 residues. Between the trimmed V and J ends, which lost 5 bases and 0 bases, there was a span of 16 bases. The DNA for the CDR3 is TGTGCCAGTAGTGTGCTACAGGGCAGCATGAACACTGAAGCTTTCTTT. This encodes CASSVLQGSMNTEAFF. Complete variable domain (other parts from reference TRBV19 and TRBJ1-1): DGGITQSPKYLFRKEGQNVTLSCEQNLNHDAMYWYRQDPGQGLRLIYYSQIVNDFQKGDIAEGYSVSREKKESFPLTVTSAQKNPTAFYLCASSVLQGSMNTEAFFGQGTRLTVV.

This clone has just one count. This chain's CDR3 is CASSPSGIGEQYF. CDR3 DNA: TGTGCCAGCAGCCCCTCCGGGATCGGCGAGCAGTACTTC. The gene calls are TRBV7-2 and TRBJ2-7; D perhaps matches TRBD2 (5 bases). Trimming shortened V by 5 bases and J by 6 bases, and 14 bases separated the two germline ends. The CDR3 is 13 amino acids. Germline CDR1 is SGHTA and CDR2 is FQGNSA.

The J gene is TRBJ1-4, the V gene TRBV30, with D possibly matching TRBD1 (6 bases). The length of the CDR3 is 14 residues. Trimming pared 0 bases from V and 11 bases from J, leaving 16 bases between. Germline CDR1 GTSNPN, CDR2 SVGIG (reference sequence). The CDR3 DNA sequence: TGTGCCTGGAGTGTACCAGGGGCGGTGAAGAAACTGTTTTTT. It is translated as CAWSVPGAVKKLFF.

The chain is built from TRBV19 and TRBJ2-5; D uncertain. Germline CDR1 and CDR2: LNHDA and SQIVND (reference sequence). V lost 0 bases to trimming and J lost 3 bases, with 8 bases between them. The CDR3 is 14 residues long. The CDR3 here is CASSIDFLKETQYF. CDR3 in DNA: TGTGCCAGTAGTATAGACTTTTTAAAAGAGACCCAGTACTTC.

The chain couples TRBV14 to TRBJ2-1; 9 nucleotides match TRBD2. The CDR3 covers 15 residues. V trimming: 4 bases; J trimming: 8 bases; junction bases outside the gene matches: 9. The germline V gene encodes CDR1 SGHDN and CDR2 FVKESK. CDR3 amino acids: CASSLLAGASDEQFF. The CDR3 nucleotides read TGTGCCAGCAGCCTCTTAGCGGGAGCATCAGATGAGCAGTTCTTC.

This clone was observed a single time. V and J are TRBV5-8 and TRBJ2-7; D remains unclear. The CDR3 length is 15 residues. V was clipped by 1 base and J by 0 bases, with 11 bases between them. CDR1 and CDR2 from the germline V gene are SGHTS and YDEGEE. CDR3 nucleotide sequence: TGTGCCAGCAGCTTGTTGACATTAAACTCCTACGAGCAGTACTTC. Protein: CASSLLTLNSYEQYF.

The chain uses TRBV6-1 and TRBJ2-1; tentative D call: TRBD2 (6 bases). This CDR3 contains 16 residues. Germline V CDR1 and CDR2: MNHNS, SASEGT. The V gene lost 2 bases and the J gene lost 4 bases, with 15 bases spanning the gap. This CDR3 is CASSEIGGGGYNEQFF. Written as DNA, the CDR3 is TGTGCCAGCAGTGAAATCGGGGGAGGTGGTTACAATGAGCAGTTCTTC.

This clone has just a few counts. V and J are TRBV5-6 and TRBJ1-2, with D hard to call. The germline V and J ends were trimmed by 0 bases and 0 bases, with 6 bases remaining between them. The germline gives CDR1 SGHDT, CDR2 YYEEEE. There are 14 residues in the CDR3. The CDR3 region is CASSLVEANYGYTF. As DNA, the CDR3 is TGTGCCAGCAGCTTGGTCGAGGCTAACTATGGCTACACCTTC.

The chain couples TRBV5-1 to TRBJ2-1, with D possibly being TRBD2 (5 bases). The V gene lost 0 bases and the J gene lost 0 bases, with 10 bases spanning the gap. The CDR3 contains 16 residues. From germline, CDR1 is SGHRS and CDR2 YFSETQ. CDR3 in DNA: TGCGCCAGCAGCTTGGACGGGGATAGCTCCTACAATGAGCAGTTCTTC. This encodes CASSLDGDSSYNEQFF.

Remarks on this clone: The junction and the germline gene differ at one end; a read error may be behind it. The chain links TRBV11-2 to TRBJ1-5; 7 positions match TRBD1. This CDR3 region has 14 residues. Germline V CDR1 and CDR2: SGHAT, FQNNGV. Here the CDR3 reads CASSLDRANQPQHF. The CDR3 DNA follows: TGTGCCAGCAGCCTAGACAGGGCCAATCAGCCCCAGCATTTT.